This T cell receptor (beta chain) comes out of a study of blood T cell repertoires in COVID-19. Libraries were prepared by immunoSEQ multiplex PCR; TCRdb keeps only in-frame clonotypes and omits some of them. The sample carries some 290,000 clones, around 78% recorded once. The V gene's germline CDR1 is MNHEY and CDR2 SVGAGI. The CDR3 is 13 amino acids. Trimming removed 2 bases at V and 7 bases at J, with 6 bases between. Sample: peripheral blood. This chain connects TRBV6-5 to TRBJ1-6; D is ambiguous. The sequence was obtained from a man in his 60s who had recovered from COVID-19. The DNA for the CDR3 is TGTGCCAGCAGTTACACTGCAAATTCACCCCTCCACTTT. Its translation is CASSYTANSPLHF.